The present TCR beta chain was sequenced within a study of long-term antiretroviral therapy in people with HIV. Researchers ran immunoSEQ v3.0 at survey level. Assay: immunoSEQ multiplex PCR; the TCRdb copy retains only in-frame clones and omits some. The data contain about 27,000 clones, about 81% of them seen just once; the ten biggest clones take up about 15%. The CDR3 totals 15 residues. Germline trimming cut 2 bases from V and 5 bases from J; bases unmatched to any gene: 3. The germline V gene has CDR1 ENHRY and CDR2 SYGVKD. Material: unsorted PBMCs, obtained 2.9 years after starting antiretroviral therapy. This TCR came from a man aged 45-60 years with HIV. The rearrangement links TRBV10-3 to TRBJ2-2; 9 bases are a match to TRBD1. CDR3: CAISEDRGVTGELFF. CDR3 nucleotide sequence: TGTGCCATCAGTGAGGACAGGGGGGTAACCGGGGAGCTGTTTTTT.